What follows are 15 T cell receptor beta chains derived from one specimen sequenced in a study of blood T cell repertoires in COVID-19. Here immunoSEQ multiplex PCR was the method, and the copy in TCRdb shows in-frame clones only, minus some. Of about 210,000 clones listed, roughly four fifths were seen once; the top ten hold approximately 12%. The sample was peripheral blood. Receptor source: a middle-aged woman with acute or convalescent COVID-19.

The chain recombines TRBV7-8 with TRBJ1-1; D not certain. Between the trimmed V and J ends, which lost 1 base and 1 base, there was a span of 7 bases. Germline CDR1 reads SGHVS; CDR2 reads FQNEAQ. The CDR3 has 14 residues. CDR3 DNA sequence: TGTGCCAGCAGCTTAGGAGGCGGGAACACTGAAGCTTTCTTT. The encoded protein is CASSLGGGNTEAFF.

V usage is TRBV7-2 and J usage is TRBJ2-7, with no clear D. Germline CDR1 and CDR2: SGHTA and FQGNSA. V dropped 4 bases and J dropped 5 bases, with 6 bases sitting between them. The length of the CDR3 is 11 residues. The CDR3 spells CASSSRHEQYF. The CDR3 DNA reads as TGTGCCAGCAGCTCTAGGCACGAGCAGTACTTC.

The chain has TRBV9 and TRBJ2-1; 9 bases are a match to TRBD2. The germline V gene has CDR1 SGDLS and CDR2 YYNGEE. After removal of 3 bases from V and 7 bases from J, the junction contained 11 bases not matched to a gene. The CDR3 totals 16 residues. The DNA of the CDR3 is TGTGCCAGCAGCGCGAGGACTAGCGAGATTAGAAATGAGCAGTTCTTC. Amino acids: CASSARTSEIRNEQFF.

This clone was seen once. V is TRBV5-1 and J is TRBJ1-1, with D perhaps matching TRBD1 (5 bases). This CDR3 is 14 amino acids long. Looked up from germline, CDR1 is SGHRS and CDR2 is YFSETQ. V lost 2 bases and J lost 5, with 13 bases in between. CDR3 amino acids: CASSLLTDGTEAFF. The CDR3 region has the DNA TGCGCCAGCAGCTTATTGACAGACGGTACTGAAGCTTTCTTT.

This clone was detected a few times. The genes are TRBV2 and TRBJ1-4, with D uncertain. The CDR3 length is 14 residues. CDR1 is SNHLY and CDR2 is FYNNEI in the germline V gene. Trimming shortened V by 8 bases and J by 7 bases, and 17 bases separated the two germline ends. The CDR3 spells CASVPHAAAEKLFF. CDR3 nucleotides: TGTGCCAGCGTGCCTCATGCGGCCGCTGAAAAACTGTTTTTT.

This sequence joins TRBV18 and TRBJ2-1; 10 bases are shared with TRBD1. Germline V gene data show CDR1 as KGHSH and CDR2 as LQKENI. The ends lost 8 bases at V and 2 bases at J; junction bases unmatched: 0. This CDR3 has 13 amino acids. For the CDR3, the DNA is TGTGCCAGCGGACAGGGGGCCTACAATGAGCAGTTCTTC. Amino acids: CASGQGAYNEQFF.

The V gene is TRBV15, the J gene TRBJ1-2; TRBD1 matches at 10 bases. The CDR3 has 13 residues. The V gene's germline CDR1 is LNHNV and CDR2 YYDKDF (reference sequence). V lost 9 bases, J lost 4 bases, and 5 bases stayed unmatched. This CDR3 reads CATEGTGVYGYTF. In DNA form, the CDR3 reads TGTGCCACTGAGGGGACAGGGGTCTATGGCTACACCTTC.

This chain uses TRBV7-8 with TRBJ1-5; 8 bases align to TRBD1. The V gene's germline CDR1 is SGHVS and CDR2 FQNEAQ. V shed 0 bases and J 4 bases; nucleotides not matched to a gene: 8. The CDR3 is 17 residues long. The CDR3 here is CASSLARTGSFNQPQHF. Here the CDR3 DNA reads TGTGCCAGCAGCTTAGCGCGGACAGGGAGTTTTAATCAGCCCCAGCATTTT.

The genes are TRBV30 and TRBJ2-7, with D tentatively TRBD2 (6 bases). Trimming stripped 2 bases from V and 3 bases from J, with 23 bases between. The CDR3 is 17 amino acids. CDR1 is GTSNPN and CDR2 is SVGIG in the germline V gene (reference sequence). This CDR3 reads CAWSFQASRLGLYEQYF. The CDR3 DNA reads as TGTGCCTGGAGTTTTCAGGCCAGTAGACTAGGCCTCTACGAGCAGTACTTC.

There are a few counts of this clone. The chain couples TRBV9 to TRBJ1-3; D ambiguous. The germline V gene has CDR1 SGDLS and CDR2 YYNGEE. V lost 4 bases to trimming and J lost 2 bases, with 16 bases between them. This CDR3 contains 16 residues. CDR3 nucleotides: TGTGCCAGCAGCCTCCGACCCCCGGCGGCTGGAAACACCATATATTTT. Amino acid sequence: CASSLRPPAAGNTIYF.

V and J are TRBV5-6 and TRBJ1-2; no reliable D call. CDR1 SGHDT and CDR2 YYEEEE come from the germline V gene. This CDR3 is built from 14 residues. V shed 0 bases and J shed 6 bases, with 12 bases lying between them. The CDR3 is CASSLDTREHGYTF. In DNA form, the CDR3 reads TGTGCCAGCAGCTTGGACACCCGGGAGCATGGCTACACCTTC.

The rearrangement links TRBV27 to TRBJ2-3, with D uncertain. CDR3 length: 11 amino acids. In germline, CDR1 is MNHEY, CDR2 SMNVEV (reference sequence). V lost 7 bases to trimming and J lost 7 bases, with 9 bases between them. Here the CDR3 reads CASIHGYTQYF. CDR3 coding DNA: TGTGCCAGCATCCACGGGTATACGCAGTATTTT.

The genes are TRBV6-5 and TRBJ2-3, with D tentatively TRBD2 (6 bases). Deletions cut 6 bases from V and 2 bases from J, with 12 bases between. Germline-derived CDR1 and CDR2 are MNHEY and SVGAGI. CDR3 size: 14 residues. The CDR3 DNA follows: TGTGCCAGCAGCCTCGGACTATTCACAGATACGCAGTATTTT. Amino acids: CASSLGLFTDTQYF.

The chain has TRBV11-3 and TRBJ2-2, with TRBD1 matching over 10 bases. This CDR3 region has 17 residues. Germline CDR1 and CDR2: SGHNT and YENEEA. Trimming took 1 base from V and 7 from J; bases not matched to a gene: 9. CDR3 amino acids: CASSLGLTGGEGGELFF. CDR3 sequence (DNA): TGTGCCAGCAGCTTAGGATTGACAGGGGGCGAAGGCGGGGAGCTGTTTTTT.

This chain connects TRBV4-1 to TRBJ2-6, with 8 bases lining up with TRBD1. The CDR3 totals 18 residues. The germline V gene encodes CDR1 MGHRA and CDR2 YSYEKL. Trimming at V came to 7 bases and at J to 6 bases, leaving 17 bases not matched to a gene. The CDR3 loop reads CASIPSIGQGLSANVLTF. The CDR3 coding sequence is TGCGCCAGCATACCGTCTATCGGACAGGGACTTTCGGCCAACGTCCTGACTTTC.